This T cell receptor beta chain was documented in a study of blood T cells in healthy people across ages (dated by TCRdb to between 2014 and 2016). About the full investigation: In model experiments, roughly one uniquely barcoded TCR beta cDNA molecule per two T cells was captured by template switching. Donors of different ages were randomly distributed across sequencing lanes to avoid experimental bias. The study measured age-related changes in TCR beta repertoire diversity using deep sequencing normalized with unique cDNA molecular identifiers. The study analyzed two additional independent replicas of 1 million unique cDNA reads from the same blood draw for two donors, one aged 18 to 29 and one aged 80 or older. Donors were grouped into four age groups: young (average about 15 years), middle-aged (around 39), aged (around 62) and long-lived (just over 80).

Systemically healthy Caucasian individuals from Russia, around 38 in total and aged roughly 6 to 100 years, were included as donors. Approximately 9.7 milliliters of peripheral blood were drawn from each donor into EDTA-treated Vacutainer tubes. Ficoll-Paque density-gradient centrifugation was used to isolate PBMCs, with at least 6.5 million per sample. Trizol reagent was used to extract total RNA from the PBMCs, yielding at least 6 micrograms per sample. Naive CD45RAhigh/CD27high T cell percentages were measured by flow cytometry on a PBMC aliquot from every donor. To prepare the library, 5' RACE was applied. The data were produced on an Illumina HiSeq 2500. A second PCR of roughly 6 to 11 cycles was run with a J-beta primer mix and a sample-barcoded 5' primer. Each TCR beta cDNA molecule received a unique molecular identifier from a template-switch 5' adaptor carrying 12 random nucleotides. Each sample yielded at least 2.5 million CDR3-containing paired-end reads. The Mint cDNA synthesis kit, primed by a TRBC-specific oligonucleotide, was used to synthesize first-strand cDNA from all RNA. Following uracil-DNA glycosylase treatment, a first 18-cycle PCR with universal primers M1SS and BC2_uni_R was performed on all cDNA. The source study handled its data this way. For normalization, 1 million high-quality reads, each with a distinct molecular identifier, were randomly selected from each sample. Reads with shared molecular identifiers were discarded instead of being binned into consensus sequences. MiTCR, with a Q25 quality threshold and the strictest error-elimination algorithm, was used for CDR3 identification, clonotype clustering and error correction. A nonparametric unseen species model with Euler transformation was used to estimate lower-bound total TCR beta diversity. TCRdb itself trimmed the public reads at Q25 with fastp, ran MiXCR and retained productive beta chains. Each CDR3 protein gets just one entry, which takes the most common genes and DNA from the rows behind it. These V and J calls originate from TCRdb's pipeline instead of the authors' own analysis. This sample is represented by over a million distinct CDR3 sequences; roughly 45% of them were singletons. Approximately 17% of the sample goes to the ten largest clones.

What the work shows at the level of the full study, not this receptor alone: The CMV infection status of donors was not known, potentially confounding age-related changes in expanded clonotypes. Because profiling used bulk unsorted PBMCs, naive and antigen-experienced compartments could not be compared conclusively. Compared with the aged group, the long-lived group had more naive CD4+ T cells, fewer expanded clones and increased TCR diversity, suggesting age selection. The percentage of naive T cells measured by flow cytometry correlated strongly with observed TCR beta diversity. Estimates of total diversity from one million sequenced T cells were regarded as lower bounds and underestimates. Observed TCR beta diversity per million T cells fell roughly linearly with age, and a significant reduction was already apparent by age approximately 41.

This clonotype appeared a few times. Its antigen specificity is not known. No per-base quality is available; no much larger clone lies one base away. Trimming at the junction amounts to 2 bases on V and 8 bases on J, and the germline ends lie 9 bases apart. From the germline V gene, CDR1 is KGHDR and CDR2 is SFDVKD. Including cysteine and phenylalanine, the CDR3 has 12 amino acids. Of all the DNA, just the CDR3 is kept, 36 bases in frame from base 1. The sequencing sample was made of blood. The TCR was taken from a woman aged 60-75 years in good health. In this chain, TRBV24-1 is recombined with TRBJ2-7, with an unclear D gene assignment. CDR3 reads: CATSDSGAKQYF. The nucleotide sequence is given as TGTGCCACCAGTGATTCCGGCGCCAAGCAGTACTTC.